This T cell receptor (beta chain) was retrieved from a study of blood T cell repertoires in COVID-19. Clones were read by immunoSEQ multiplex PCR, and TCRdb kept only the in-frame ones, dropping some. The sample carries about 48,000 clones, approximately 83% recorded once. The sample taken for sequencing was peripheral blood. The receptor's source is a man aged 65 to 85 with acute or convalescent COVID-19.

The CDR3 is CASSRGEAYNEQFF. For the CDR3, the DNA is TGTGCCAGTAGTCGGGGGGAAGCCTACAATGAGCAGTTCTTC. This chain joins TRBV19 and TRBJ2-1; 7 bases are shared with TRBD2. The CDR3 spans 14 residues. J gave up 2 bases and V 5 bases, and 3 bases lay outside the gene matches. Germline values: CDR1 LNHDA, CDR2 SQIVND (reference sequence).